A selection of T cell receptor beta chains follows, all from one sample in a study of human T cells and chemical hapten exposure. TCRdb re-called the RACE reads through MiXCR, storing one row per CDR3 protein. The table shows some 170,000 distinct CDR3 sequences, with 25% to 35% occurring only once. This specimen consisted of whole blood, obtained in connection with sensitization to the hapten diphenylcyclopropenone (DPC). These receptors were obtained from a woman aged 18-30 years with alopecia areata. Some clones in this sample may be carry-over from other donors' samples. CDR3s include the opening cysteine and the closing phenylalanine or tryptophan. D genes are given only for firm matches. A clone size is listed for some rows: how often the clone was seen (once, few, many), or a class if it is expanded.

v_call: TRBV7-9; j_call: TRBJ2-1; clone_size: few; d_call: .; cdr3_nt: TGTGCCAGCAGCCAGGACAGGCTGGCGGGGGAGCAGTTCTTC; cdr3_aa: CASSQDRLAGEQFF
v_call: TRBV5-1; j_call: TRBJ1-6; clone_size: few; d_call: TRBD1; cdr3_nt: TGCGCCAGCAGCTTGCAGGGGGGATCCTATAATTCACCCCTCCACTTT; cdr3_aa: CASSLQGGSYNSPLHF
v_call: TRBV10-3; j_call: TRBJ1-4; clone_size: .; d_call: TRBD1; cdr3_nt: TGTGCCATCAGTGAGGCTATACAGGGGGCTGATGAAAAACTGTTTTTT; cdr3_aa: CAISEAIQGADEKLFF
v_call: TRBV20-1; j_call: TRBJ1-4; clone_size: .; d_call: TRBD1; cdr3_nt: TGCAGTGCTTGGGGACAGGGTGAGGGAAAACTGTTTTTT; cdr3_aa: CSAWGQGEGKLFF
v_call: TRBV6-5; j_call: TRBJ1-1; clone_size: .; d_call: .; cdr3_nt: TGTGCCAGCAGTCGACGAACAGGGAAGGGCACTGAAGCTTTCTTT; cdr3_aa: CASSRRTGKGTEAFF
v_call: TRBV2; j_call: TRBJ1-2; clone_size: few; d_call: .; cdr3_nt: TGTGCCAGCAGTCTTGGCAGTAACTATGGCTACACCTTC; cdr3_aa: CASSLGSNYGYTF
v_call: TRBV5-8; j_call: TRBJ1-4; clone_size: .; d_call: TRBD1; cdr3_nt: TGTGCCAGCAGCCCCGGACAGACCAGGGGGGTCGAAAAACTGTTTTTT; cdr3_aa: CASSPGQTRGVEKLFF
v_call: TRBV29-1; j_call: TRBJ2-3; clone_size: .; d_call: TRBD2; cdr3_nt: TGCAGCGTTGGGGATGCGGGGGGTGCGGATACGCAGTATTTT; cdr3_aa: CSVGDAGGADTQYF
v_call: TRBV6-6; j_call: TRBJ2-7; clone_size: few; d_call: .; cdr3_nt: TGTGCCAGCACCAGGGACAACTACGAGCAGTACTTC; cdr3_aa: CASTRDNYEQYF
v_call: TRBV7-9; j_call: TRBJ1-2; clone_size: .; d_call: TRBD1; cdr3_nt: TGTGCCAGCAGCAGGGGGGTTTTGGGGACAGCCGATGGCTACACCTTC; cdr3_aa: CASSRGVLGTADGYTF
v_call: TRBV11-2; j_call: TRBJ1-2; clone_size: .; d_call: .; cdr3_nt: TGTGCCAGCAGCACAAGGGGCGGCTACACCTTC; cdr3_aa: CASSTRGGYTF
v_call: TRBV11-1; j_call: TRBJ1-1; clone_size: many; d_call: .; cdr3_nt: TGTGCCAGCAGCTTGGACAGCTCAACTAACACTGAAGCTTTCTTT; cdr3_aa: CASSLDSSTNTEAFF
v_call: TRBV30; j_call: TRBJ1-1; clone_size: few; d_call: .; cdr3_nt: TGTGCCTGGGACAGACTCTTGAACACTGAAGCTTTCTTT; cdr3_aa: CAWDRLLNTEAFF
v_call: TRBV27; j_call: TRBJ1-1; clone_size: .; d_call: TRBD1; cdr3_nt: TGTGCCAGCAGTCTCGACGGACAGGGGTTCATGAACACTGAAGCTTTCTTT; cdr3_aa: CASSLDGQGFMNTEAFF
v_call: TRBV5-4; j_call: TRBJ2-7; clone_size: few; d_call: .; cdr3_nt: TGTGCCAGCAGCTTGGATCCCACGCCCCAGGGCGAGCAGTACTTC; cdr3_aa: CASSLDPTPQGEQYF
v_call: TRBV27; j_call: TRBJ1-5; clone_size: .; d_call: .; cdr3_nt: TGTGCCAGCAGTTTTTGGGGGTTGGGGCAGCCCCAGCATTTT; cdr3_aa: CASSFWGLGQPQHF
v_call: TRBV7-9; j_call: TRBJ1-6; clone_size: many; d_call: .; cdr3_nt: TGTGCCAGCAGCTCACCCCTAGATAATTCACCCCTCCACTTT; cdr3_aa: CASSSPLDNSPLHF
v_call: TRBV20-1; j_call: TRBJ1-6; clone_size: .; d_call: .; cdr3_nt: TGCAGTGCTCGGACAGCTCCGACGGGCAATTCACCCCTCCACTTT; cdr3_aa: CSARTAPTGNSPLHF
v_call: TRBV12-3/TRBV12-4; j_call: TRBJ2-1; clone_size: few; d_call: .; cdr3_nt: TGTGCCAGCAGTTTGGGGGGCATGAATGAGCAGTTCTTC; cdr3_aa: CASSLGGMNEQFF
v_call: TRBV18; j_call: TRBJ2-7; clone_size: few; d_call: TRBD2; cdr3_nt: TGTGCCAGCTCGGGACTAGCGGCATCCGAGCAGTACTTC; cdr3_aa: CASSGLAASEQYF
v_call: TRBV29-1; j_call: TRBJ1-1; clone_size: few; d_call: .; cdr3_nt: TGCAGCGCCCGAGACAGTCCTGCGGAAGCTTTCTTT; cdr3_aa: CSARDSPAEAFF
v_call: TRBV6-2/TRBV6-3; j_call: TRBJ2-7; clone_size: .; d_call: TRBD1; cdr3_nt: TGTGCCAGCACCCACGGGGACAGAGGTTTCTACGAGCAGTACTTC; cdr3_aa: CASTHGDRGFYEQYF
v_call: TRBV6-6; j_call: TRBJ1-1; clone_size: once; d_call: TRBD1; cdr3_nt: TGTGCCAGCAGTGACAGGGGGAACACTGAAGCTTTCTTT; cdr3_aa: CASSDRGNTEAFF
v_call: TRBV15; j_call: TRBJ2-1; clone_size: few; d_call: .; cdr3_nt: TGTGCCACCACCCCCGTAGGCCAAAGGGGCAATGAGCAGTTCTTC; cdr3_aa: CATTPVGQRGNEQFF
v_call: TRBV25-1; j_call: TRBJ1-2; clone_size: .; d_call: .; cdr3_nt: TGTGCCAGCAGTCCTGCCCCAAGGGTTGGCTACACCTTC; cdr3_aa: CASSPAPRVGYTF
v_call: TRBV7-6; j_call: TRBJ2-2; clone_size: .; d_call: .; cdr3_nt: TGTGCCAGCAGCTCAAAGACTAGGAGGACCGGGGAGCTGTTTTTT; cdr3_aa: CASSSKTRRTGELFF
v_call: TRBV2; j_call: TRBJ2-7; clone_size: .; d_call: TRBD2; cdr3_nt: TGTGCCAGCAGTGAAACGGGAGGGCGCTTCGACGAGCAGTACTTC; cdr3_aa: CASSETGGRFDEQYF
v_call: TRBV9; j_call: TRBJ2-1; clone_size: .; d_call: TRBD2; cdr3_nt: TGTGCCAGCAGCGTAGAACTTCTAGCGGGAGAGCAGTTCTTC; cdr3_aa: CASSVELLAGEQFF
v_call: TRBV30; j_call: TRBJ1-6; clone_size: .; d_call: .; cdr3_nt: TGTGCCTGGAGTGTGGTTCGGGGTAATTCACCCCTCCACTTT; cdr3_aa: CAWSVVRGNSPLHF
v_call: TRBV20-1; j_call: TRBJ2-1; clone_size: few; d_call: TRBD2; cdr3_nt: TGCAGTGCTCGAATAGCGGGGGGGGACAATGAGCAGTTCTTC; cdr3_aa: CSARIAGGDNEQFF
v_call: TRBV7-2; j_call: TRBJ1-2; clone_size: .; d_call: .; cdr3_nt: TGTGCCAGCAGGTCCCCGGTCCAGGCGGAAGGCTACACCTTC; cdr3_aa: CASRSPVQAEGYTF
v_call: TRBV29-1; j_call: TRBJ2-2; clone_size: .; d_call: .; cdr3_nt: TGCACGGCGGGACACACGAACACCGGGGAGCTGTTTTTT; cdr3_aa: CTAGHTNTGELFF
v_call: TRBV5-1; j_call: TRBJ2-2; clone_size: few; d_call: TRBD1; cdr3_nt: TGCGCCAGCAGCATCAGGACAGGGGGGACCGGGGAGCTGTTTTTT; cdr3_aa: CASSIRTGGTGELFF
v_call: TRBV29-1; j_call: TRBJ2-1; clone_size: few; d_call: .; cdr3_nt: TGCAGCGTATACAGGGTAGTGGGTGAGCAGTTCTTC; cdr3_aa: CSVYRVVGEQFF
v_call: TRBV2; j_call: TRBJ2-1; clone_size: .; d_call: TRBD1; cdr3_nt: TGTGCCAGCACCGGGACAGGGGGCAATGAGCAGTTCTTC; cdr3_aa: CASTGTGGNEQFF
v_call: TRBV20-1; j_call: TRBJ1-2; clone_size: few; d_call: .; cdr3_nt: TGCAGTGCTAGATCCTTGCTTCTTGAGTCCTCCAAGGATGGCTACACCTTC; cdr3_aa: CSARSLLLESSKDGYTF
v_call: TRBV4-3; j_call: TRBJ1-1; clone_size: few; d_call: TRBD1; cdr3_nt: TGCGCCAGCAGCCAAGATCCCCAGGGGGCGAGGGCTTTCTTT; cdr3_aa: CASSQDPQGARAFF
v_call: TRBV18; j_call: TRBJ2-5; clone_size: .; d_call: TRBD2; cdr3_nt: TGTGCCAGCTCACCCCAGCGGGGAAAAGAGACCCAGTACTTC; cdr3_aa: CASSPQRGKETQYF
v_call: TRBV6-2/TRBV6-3; j_call: TRBJ2-3; clone_size: few; d_call: .; cdr3_nt: TGTGCCAGCAGTGAGCCGGGGCCCTCACAGGATACGCAGTATTTT; cdr3_aa: CASSEPGPSQDTQYF
v_call: TRBV3-1; j_call: TRBJ2-1; clone_size: .; d_call: TRBD2; cdr3_nt: TGTGCCAGCAGCCAAGGACGGACTAGCGGGAGAAGGAGTGAGCAGTTCTTC; cdr3_aa: CASSQGRTSGRRSEQFF
v_call: TRBV3-1; j_call: TRBJ2-5; clone_size: .; d_call: TRBD2; cdr3_nt: TGTGCCAGCAGCCAACGAACTAGCGGGCCACAAGAGACCCAGTACTTC; cdr3_aa: CASSQRTSGPQETQYF
v_call: TRBV30; j_call: TRBJ2-1; clone_size: .; d_call: .; cdr3_nt: TGTGCCTGGAGCAAGAAGGTCAATGAGCAGTTCTTC; cdr3_aa: CAWSKKVNEQFF
v_call: TRBV7-2; j_call: TRBJ2-7; clone_size: .; d_call: .; cdr3_nt: TGTGCCAGCAGCCTATCCGGACAGCCAACCTACGAGCAGTACTTC; cdr3_aa: CASSLSGQPTYEQYF
v_call: TRBV5-1; j_call: TRBJ2-7; clone_size: .; d_call: .; cdr3_nt: TGCGCCAGCAGCTTGGGGCTAGCGTCGAGCTCCTACGAGCAGTACTTC; cdr3_aa: CASSLGLASSSYEQYF
v_call: TRBV6-5; j_call: TRBJ1-4; clone_size: many; d_call: .; cdr3_nt: TGTGCCAGCAGTTACGAGTGGGCTTCGGCTAATGAAAAACTGTTTTTT; cdr3_aa: CASSYEWASANEKLFF
v_call: TRBV6-2/TRBV6-3; j_call: TRBJ1-2; clone_size: .; d_call: TRBD1; cdr3_nt: TGTGCCAGCACTTTGACAGGGGACGTTCGCTATGGCTACACCTTC; cdr3_aa: CASTLTGDVRYGYTF
v_call: TRBV3-1; j_call: TRBJ2-2; clone_size: .; d_call: TRBD1; cdr3_nt: TGTGCCAGCAGCCAAGCGATAGGGGGCGCAGCCGGGGAGCTGTTTTTT; cdr3_aa: CASSQAIGGAAGELFF
v_call: TRBV4-1; j_call: TRBJ1-5; clone_size: .; d_call: .; cdr3_nt: TGCGCCAGCAGCCGACAAGAAGGACAGCCCCAGCATTTT; cdr3_aa: CASSRQEGQPQHF